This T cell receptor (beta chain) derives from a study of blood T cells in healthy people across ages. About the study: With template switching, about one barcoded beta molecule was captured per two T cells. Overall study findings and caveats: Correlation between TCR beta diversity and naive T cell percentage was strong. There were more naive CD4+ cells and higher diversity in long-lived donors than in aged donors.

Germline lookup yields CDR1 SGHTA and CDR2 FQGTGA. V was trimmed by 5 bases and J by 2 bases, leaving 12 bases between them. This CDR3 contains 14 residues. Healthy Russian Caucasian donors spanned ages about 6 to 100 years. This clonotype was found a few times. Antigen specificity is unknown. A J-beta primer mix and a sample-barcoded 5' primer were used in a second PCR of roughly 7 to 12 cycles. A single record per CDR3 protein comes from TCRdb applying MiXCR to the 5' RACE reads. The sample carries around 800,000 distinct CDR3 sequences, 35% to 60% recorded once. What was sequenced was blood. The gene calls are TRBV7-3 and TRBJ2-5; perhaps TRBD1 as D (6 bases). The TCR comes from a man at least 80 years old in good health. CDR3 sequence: CASSQQGRQETQYF. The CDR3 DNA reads TGTGCCAGCAGCCAACAGGGCCGACAAGAGACCCAGTACTTC. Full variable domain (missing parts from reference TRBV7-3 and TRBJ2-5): GAGVSQTPSNKVTEKGKYVELRCDPISGHTALYWYRQSLGQGPEFLIYFQGTGAADDSGLPNDRFFAVRPEGSVSTLKIQRTERGDSAVYLCASSQQGRQETQYFGPGTRLLVL.